This T cell receptor beta chain was captured by sequencing in a study of response to subunit inactivated influenza vaccine. Note on this clonotype: Its specificity is not known.

General observations from the study: The authors suggested that few new T cells are recruited per seasonal influenza vaccination.

TCRdb used MiXCR to reprocess the RT-PCR reads, holding one entry per CDR3 protein. The table includes more than 700,000 distinct CDR3 sequences, approximately 21% detected once. The specimen was PBMCs from blood, collected roughly 5 days after vaccination. The source of this sequence is a man aged 50 to 60 who received an inactivated influenza vaccine.

The CDR3 loop is CARRTGVSIDEQFF. As DNA, the CDR3 is TGTGCCAGACGGACAGGGGTTTCTATAGATGAGCAGTTCTTC. V is TRBV10-3 and J is TRBJ2-1, with TRBD1 matching 9 bases. Looked up from germline, CDR1 is ENHRY and CDR2 is SYGVKD. The CDR3 has 14 residues. Trimming took 10 bases from V and 8 from J; bases not matched to a gene: 12.